A single sample is the source of the 13 T cell receptor beta chains below, sequenced in a study of shared clonotypes between healthy human individuals. Measured with immunoSEQ multiplex PCR; TCRdb has only the in-frame clones, and not every one. The table shows about 480,000 clones, with roughly 85% occurring only once. The material sequenced was PBMCs. The source is a woman aged 40 to 50 in good health. Some clones in this sample may be carry-over from other donors' samples.

About this clone: Other DNA sequences within the sample encode an identical CDR3. The chain employs TRBV28 and TRBJ1-1; the D gene is possibly TRBD1 (6 bases). The CDR3 sequence is 12 residues long. Germline CDR1 reads MDHEN; CDR2 reads SYDVKM. V was cut by 3 bases and J by 7 bases, with 9 bases left in between. The CDR3 loop reads CASSFGGLEAFF. The DNA of the CDR3 is TGTGCCAGCAGTTTCGGGGGGCTTGAAGCTTTCTTT.

V usage is TRBV13 and J usage is TRBJ2-1; TRBD2 is a possible D gene (5 bases). With 4 bases removed from V and 9 bases from J, the gap between germline ends came to 10 bases. There are 12 residues in the CDR3. Germline lookup yields CDR1 PRHDT and CDR2 FYEKMQ (reference sequence). CDR3 region: CASSSTSGEQFF. CDR3 coding DNA: TGTGCCAGCAGCTCCACTAGTGGTGAGCAGTTCTTC.

The chain couples TRBV11-1 to TRBJ1-6, with D possibly matching TRBD1 (6 bases). This CDR3 has 16 amino acids. Germline CDR1 SGHAT, CDR2 FQDESV (reference sequence). V shed 6 bases and J shed 3 bases, with 15 bases lying between them. CDR3 nucleotides: TGTGCCAGCAGGCCCAGGGGTTCCGACTATAATTCACCCCTCCACTTT. Amino acid sequence: CASRPRGSDYNSPLHF.

This rearrangement joins TRBV18 to TRBJ2-7; 9 bases fit TRBD2. This CDR3 region has 14 residues. Germline V lookup: CDR1 KGHSH, CDR2 LQKENI. Losses at the gene ends were 5 bases for V and 5 bases for J; bases not matched to a gene: 7. CDR3 sequence: CASSELAGVHEQYF. The CDR3 DNA is TGTGCCAGCTCAGAATTAGCGGGAGTACACGAGCAGTACTTC.

V is TRBV29-1 and J is TRBJ1-3; D may be TRBD1 (6 bases). The CDR3 is 13 residues long. Germline V CDR1 and CDR2: SQVTM, ANQGSEA. V was trimmed by 6 bases and J by 0 bases, leaving 9 bases between them. In DNA form, the CDR3 reads TGCAGCGTACCAGGGGTCTCTGGAAACACCATATATTTT. It encodes CSVPGVSGNTIYF.

The chain uses TRBV7-6 and TRBJ1-2; TRBD1 might be the D (6 bases). Trimming removed 2 bases at V and 6 bases at J, with 7 bases between. Germline CDR1 SGHVS, CDR2 FNYEAQ. The CDR3 totals 12 residues. CDR3 nucleotides: TGTGCCAGCAGCTTAAAGGGGGATGGCTACACCTTC. Amino acid sequence: CASSLKGDGYTF.

V usage is TRBV29-1 and J usage is TRBJ2-5, with 8 bases aligning to TRBD2. The CDR3 covers 12 residues. In germline, CDR1 is SQVTM, CDR2 ANQGSEA. V lost 3 bases and J lost 5; bases outside the gene matches: 2. This CDR3 is CSVEGGGETQYF. The CDR3 coding sequence is TGCAGCGTTGAGGGCGGGGGGGAGACCCAGTACTTC.

This clone showed up just once. The CDR3 region has the DNA TGTGCCAGTAGTTCCGGACCCTACTACGAGCAGTACTTC. Translated: CASSSGPYYEQYF. The chain recombines TRBV19 with TRBJ2-7, with no clear D. The germline V and J ends were trimmed by 5 bases and 3 bases, with 11 bases remaining between them. The CDR3 consists of 13 residues. From germline, CDR1 is LNHDA and CDR2 SQIVND (reference sequence). The full variable domain, its missing parts supplied by reference TRBV19 and TRBJ2-7, is DGGITQSPKYLFRKEGQNVTLSCEQNLNHDAMYWYRQDPGQGLRLIYYSQIVNDFQKGDIAEGYSVSREKKESFPLTVTSAQKNPTAFYLCASSSGPYYEQYFGPGTRLTVT.

This clone has only a few counts. The chain is built from TRBV11-2 and TRBJ1-6; 7 bases are a match to TRBD1. The CDR3 is 14 amino acids. Germline lookup yields CDR1 SGHAT and CDR2 FQNNGV. The V gene end was trimmed by 5 bases and the J gene end by 8 bases; junction bases not matched to a gene: 6. The DNA of the CDR3 is TGTGCCAGCAGCACCCACAGGGGTGATTCACCCCTCCACTTT. Protein sequence: CASSTHRGDSPLHF.

The chain is built from TRBV19 and TRBJ2-6; 8 nucleotides agree with TRBD1. The CDR3 sequence is 18 residues long. The V segment lost 6 bases and the J segment 1 base; nucleotides outside the gene matches: 11. Germline lookup yields CDR1 LNHDA and CDR2 SQIVND (reference sequence). In nucleotides, the CDR3 is TGTGCCAGTAGAAGAGGACAGGGAGGTAATTCTGGGGCCAACGTCCTGACTTTC. Protein sequence: CASRRGQGGNSGANVLTF.

V and J are TRBV6-5 and TRBJ2-1, with D possibly TRBD1 on 6 matching bases. Germline assignment: CDR1 MNHEY and CDR2 SVGAGI. This CDR3 is 12 amino acids long. Between the trimmed V and J ends, which lost 3 bases and 15 bases, there was a span of 15 bases. CDR3 nucleotides: TGTGCCAGCAGTTATGAAACAGGGCTTTGGTTCTTC. Protein product: CASSYETGLWFF.

Ten or more counts support this clone. The CDR3 sequence: CSVAGLAGYEQYF. CDR3 sequence (DNA): TGCAGCGTTGCGGGACTAGCGGGCTACGAGCAGTACTTC. The rearrangement uses TRBV29-1 and TRBJ2-7, with TRBD2 identical over 12 bases. The CDR3 contains 13 residues. V trimming: 4 bases; J trimming: 3 bases; junction bases outside the gene matches: 1. Germline values: CDR1 SQVTM, CDR2 ANQGSEA.

The J gene is TRBJ1-1, the V gene TRBV6-1; D is possibly TRBD1 (5 bases). The CDR3 is 15 residues long. The germline V and J ends were trimmed by 3 bases and 7 bases, with 18 bases remaining between them. Germline V lookup: CDR1 MNHNS, CDR2 SASEGT. For the CDR3, the DNA is TGTGCCAGCAGTGACGGGGGATTCGTTGGGATTGAAGCTTTCTTT. This translates into CASSDGGFVGIEAFF.